A single sample gave rise to the 11 T cell receptor beta chains below, sequenced in a study of Ad26.COV2.S vaccination and SARS-CoV-2 variants. Stated treatment: roughly 18 received Ad26.COV2.S at low or high dose, single or two shots; about 5 received placebo; per-sample allocation not given. Sampling took place 63 days after the first vaccine or placebo injection. The repertoire was sequenced with immunoSEQ multiplex PCR; TCRdb's copy has only in-frame clones and lacks some. The table shows more than 300,000 clones, with less than 90% occurring only once. Sequencing was performed on peripheral blood, taken in a trial of Ad26.COV2.S vaccine versus placebo. All receptors come from a person between 18 and 59 years old who received the Ad26.COV2.S COVID-19 vaccine or a placebo.

This chain links TRBV7-3 with TRBJ2-2; D is unresolved. CDR3 length equals 14 residues. Trimming left V 4 bases short and J 3 bases short, with 9 bases between. Germline-derived CDR1 and CDR2 are SGHTA and FQGTGA. The CDR3 DNA reads TGTGCCAGCAGCTCCGGCTTACACACCGGGGAGCTGTTTTTT. Its protein is CASSSGLHTGELFF.

J is TRBJ2-7 and V is TRBV4-3, with 8 bases lining up with TRBD1. CDR3 size: 16 residues. The V gene end was trimmed by 3 bases and the J gene end by 2 bases; junction bases not matched to a gene: 9. CDR1 and CDR2 from the germline V gene are LGHNA and YSLEER. The CDR3 here is CASSQDGQGGTYEQYF. The CDR3 nucleotides are TGCGCCAGCAGCCAGGATGGACAGGGTGGTACCTACGAGCAGTACTTC.

V is TRBV11-1 and J is TRBJ2-1; a possible D gene is TRBD1 (8 bases). This CDR3 spans 14 amino acids. Deletions cut 5 bases from V and 7 bases from J, with 15 bases between. Germline-derived CDR1 and CDR2 are SGHAT and FQDESV (reference sequence). The CDR3, as DNA: TGTGCCAGCAGCCTATACAGGGGGGGGAATGAGCAGTTCTTC. Its protein is CASSLYRGGNEQFF. Full variable domain (remainder filled in from reference TRBV11-1 and TRBJ2-1): EAEVAQSPRYKITEKSQAVAFWCDPISGHATLYWYRQILGQGPELLVQFQDESVVDDSQLPKDRFSAERLKGVDSTLKIQPAELGDSAMYLCASSLYRGGNEQFFGPGTRLTVL.

This clone is a singleton in its sample. The chain couples TRBV11-2 to TRBJ2-7; no clear D gene. Germline V gives CDR1 SGHAT, CDR2 FQNNGV. This CDR3 is built from 15 residues. V was trimmed by 10 bases and J by 4 bases, leaving 23 bases between them. The CDR3 DNA reads TGTGCCACCTCCAATTCCCCCGCGGACGGGTACGAGCAGTACTTC. It encodes CATSNSPADGYEQYF.

The chain links TRBV27 to TRBJ1-2; 7 nucleotides agree with TRBD1. Germline V lookup: CDR1 MNHEY, CDR2 SMNVEV (reference sequence). This CDR3 is built from 13 residues. J lost 4 bases, V lost 5 bases, and 4 bases had no gene match. DNA of the CDR3: TGTGCCAGCAGTACGACAGGGATCTATGGCTACACCTTC. Translated: CASSTTGIYGYTF.

The chain recombines TRBV7-2 with TRBJ2-5; D gene uncertain. V lost 1 base, J lost 5 bases, and 8 bases lay in between. Germline V gives CDR1 SGHTA, CDR2 FQGNSA. The CDR3 consists of 13 residues. This chain's CDR3 is CASSLGTFETQYF. In DNA, the CDR3 is TGTGCCAGCAGCTTAGGGACGTTCGAGACCCAGTACTTC.

The rearrangement joins TRBV6-5 to TRBJ1-6; D unresolved. From germline, CDR1 is MNHEY and CDR2 SVGAGI. CDR3 length equals 13 residues. V was shortened by 11 bases and J by 6 bases, with 14 bases between the two germline ends. The CDR3 bases are TGTGCCGGACGTACAACAAGTAATTCACCCCTCCACTTT. This encodes CAGRTTSNSPLHF.

The chain recombines TRBV5-1 with TRBJ1-4; D unresolved. CDR1 SGHRS and CDR2 YFSETQ come from the germline V gene. This CDR3 region has 15 residues. Trimming removed 1 base at V and 8 bases at J, with 15 bases between. In DNA form, the CDR3 reads TGCGCCAGCAGCTTGCAAGGAACCGAGAACGAAAAACTGTTTTTT. Translated: CASSLQGTENEKLFF. Full variable domain (outside the CDR3, taken from reference TRBV5-1 and TRBJ1-4): KAGVTQTPRYLIKTRGQQVTLSCSPISGHRSVSWYQQTPGQGLQFLFEYFSETQRNKGNFPGRFSGRQFSNSRSEMNVSTLELGDSALYLCASSLQGTENEKLFFGSGTQLSVL.

V and J are TRBV29-1 and TRBJ2-7; 7 bases fit TRBD2. The CDR3 contains 13 residues. In germline, CDR1 is SQVTM, CDR2 ANQGSEA. Trimming removed 7 bases from V and 0 bases from J; junction bases left unmatched: 6. The CDR3 spells CSGQAGSSYEQYF. In DNA, the CDR3 is TGCAGCGGACAAGCGGGAAGCTCCTACGAGCAGTACTTC.

This clone was seen only a few times. The chain recombines TRBV11-2 with TRBJ1-6, with 7 bases that match TRBD1. The CDR3 has 16 amino acids. V lost 5 bases to trimming and J lost 8 bases; unmatched junction nucleotides: 12. The germline V gene has CDR1 SGHAT and CDR2 FQNNGV. The CDR3, as DNA: TGTGCCAGCAGCACCTCTTCAACAGGGGTGGATTCACCCCTCCACTTT. Translation gives CASSTSSTGVDSPLHF.

The gene calls are TRBV7-2 and TRBJ1-2; D is ambiguous. The V and J ends lost 3 bases and 7 bases respectively, with 15 bases between them. This CDR3 contains 14 residues. The germline gives CDR1 SGHTA, CDR2 FQGNSA. CDR3 in amino acids: CASSLVLIGGGYTF. The DNA for the CDR3 is TGTGCCAGCAGCTTGGTCCTAATCGGTGGTGGCTACACCTTC.